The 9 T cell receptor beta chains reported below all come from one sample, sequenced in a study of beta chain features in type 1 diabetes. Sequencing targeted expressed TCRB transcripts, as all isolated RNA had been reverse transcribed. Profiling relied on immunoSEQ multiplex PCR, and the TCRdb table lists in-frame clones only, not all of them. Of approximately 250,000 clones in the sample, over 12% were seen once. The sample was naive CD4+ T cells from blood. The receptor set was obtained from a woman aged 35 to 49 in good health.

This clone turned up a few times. CDR3 sequence reads: CASSSQGKGYGYTF. The CDR3 region has the DNA TGTGCCAGCAGCTCCCAGGGGAAGGGCTATGGCTACACCTTC. This chain connects TRBV28 to TRBJ1-2; TRBD1 is a possible D gene (6 bases). Trimming removed 6 bases from V and 4 bases from J, with 15 bases in between. This CDR3 region has 14 residues. Germline V gene data show CDR1 as MDHEN and CDR2 as SYDVKM.

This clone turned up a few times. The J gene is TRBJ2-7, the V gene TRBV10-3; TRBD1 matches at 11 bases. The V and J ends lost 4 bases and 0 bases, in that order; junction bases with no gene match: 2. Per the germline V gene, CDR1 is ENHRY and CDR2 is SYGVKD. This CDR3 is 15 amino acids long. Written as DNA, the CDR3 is TGTGCCATCAGTGGGGACAGGGGGAGCTCCTACGAGCAGTACTTC. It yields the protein CAISGDRGSSYEQYF.

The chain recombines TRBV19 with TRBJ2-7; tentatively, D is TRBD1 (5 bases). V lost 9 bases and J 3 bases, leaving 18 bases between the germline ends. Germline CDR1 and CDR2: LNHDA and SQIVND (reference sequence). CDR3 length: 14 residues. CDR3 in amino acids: CARDNSRSLYEQYF. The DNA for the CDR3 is TGTGCCAGGGACAACTCCCGAAGCCTCTACGAGCAGTACTTC.

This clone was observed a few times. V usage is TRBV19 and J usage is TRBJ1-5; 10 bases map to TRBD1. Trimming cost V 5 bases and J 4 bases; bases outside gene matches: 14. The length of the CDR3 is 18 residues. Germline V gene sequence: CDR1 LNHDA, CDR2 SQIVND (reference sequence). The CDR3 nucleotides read TGTGCCAGTAGTCCCCGGGACAGGGGAGGTATGGGAAATCAGCCCCAGCATTTT. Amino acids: CASSPRDRGGMGNQPQHF.

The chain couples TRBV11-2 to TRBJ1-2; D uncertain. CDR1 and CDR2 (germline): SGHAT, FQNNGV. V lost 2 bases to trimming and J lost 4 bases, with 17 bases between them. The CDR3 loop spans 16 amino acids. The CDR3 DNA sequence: TGTGCCAGCAGCTTAAACAATGTTGGCACCTCCTATGGCTACACCTTC. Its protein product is CASSLNNVGTSYGYTF.

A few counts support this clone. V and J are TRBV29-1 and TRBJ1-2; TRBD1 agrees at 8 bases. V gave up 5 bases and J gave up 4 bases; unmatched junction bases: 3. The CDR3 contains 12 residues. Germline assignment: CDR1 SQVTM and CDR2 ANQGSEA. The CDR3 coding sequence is TGCAGCGTTCAGCAGGGGGCCTATGGCTACACCTTC. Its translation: CSVQQGAYGYTF.

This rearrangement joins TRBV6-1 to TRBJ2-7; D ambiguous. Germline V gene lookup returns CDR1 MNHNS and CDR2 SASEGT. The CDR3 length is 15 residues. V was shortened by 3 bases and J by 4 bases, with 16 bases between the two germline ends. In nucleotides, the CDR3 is TGTGCCAGCAGTGATTCGGGTCAGCCTCCATACGAGCAGTACTTC. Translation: CASSDSGQPPYEQYF.

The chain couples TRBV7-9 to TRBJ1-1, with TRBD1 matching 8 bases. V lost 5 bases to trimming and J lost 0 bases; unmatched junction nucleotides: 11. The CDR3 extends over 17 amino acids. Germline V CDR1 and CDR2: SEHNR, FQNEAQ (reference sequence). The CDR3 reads CASSQKGTGPMNTEAFF. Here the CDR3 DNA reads TGTGCCAGCAGCCAGAAAGGGACAGGTCCCATGAACACTGAAGCTTTCTTT.

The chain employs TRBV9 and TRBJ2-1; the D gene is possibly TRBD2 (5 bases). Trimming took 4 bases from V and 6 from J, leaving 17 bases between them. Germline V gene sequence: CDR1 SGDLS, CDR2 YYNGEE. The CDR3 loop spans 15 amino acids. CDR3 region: CASSPRSGRSNEQFF. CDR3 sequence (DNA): TGTGCCAGCAGCCCCAGGAGCGGACGTTCCAATGAGCAGTTCTTC. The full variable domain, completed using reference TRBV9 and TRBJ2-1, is DSGVTQTPKHLITATGQRVTLRCSPRSGDLSVYWYQQSLDQGLQFLIQYYNGEERAKGNILERFSAQQFPDLHSELNLSSLELGDSALYFCASSPRSGRSNEQFFGPGTRLTVL.